This is a list of T cell receptor beta chains from one sample in a study of CD8 T cells in ankylosing spondylitis. MiXCR, run by TCRdb on the 5' RACE reads, gives a single entry per CDR3 protein. The table records 200,000 to 300,000 distinct CDR3 sequences, roughly a quarter of them present only once. The sequencing input was blood, either unsorted or a sorted T cell fraction (not recorded which). The receptors come from a male donor with ankylosing spondylitis or in good health (not recorded which). Each CDR3 is given without its conserved first and last residue. D genes are given only for firm matches. Clone size appears in some rows only: once, few, many, or a class for an expanded clone.

len	abundance	v_gene	j_gene	d_gene	CDR3aa
13	.	TRBV7-9	TRBJ1-1	.	ASSATGTVNTEAF
15	.	TRBV6-5	TRBJ2-1	TRBD2	ASSYSQTSVSYNEQF
12	.	TRBV12-3/TRBV12-4	TRBJ2-2	.	ASTPRVNTGELF
12	few	TRBV19	TRBJ2-2	.	ASKGRELTGELF
12	.	TRBV7-2	TRBJ1-5	.	ASSLTRGNQPQH
13	few	TRBV12-3/TRBV12-4	TRBJ2-3	.	ASSLLWAGTDTQY
11	.	TRBV20-1	TRBJ2-1	.	SARESAYNEQF
11	.	TRBV19	TRBJ2-7	.	ASSPLQGNEQY
14	.	TRBV15	TRBJ2-7	TRBD1	ATSSSGTGKSYEQY
11	.	TRBV20-1	TRBJ1-1	.	SAEDRWSTEAF
9	.	TRBV29-1	TRBJ2-7	.	SVVSPNEQY
13	.	TRBV7-2	TRBJ2-3	.	ASSLAASGADTQY
13	few	TRBV12-3/TRBV12-4	TRBJ2-6	.	ASSPGNSGANVLT
11	many	TRBV12-3/TRBV12-4	TRBJ2-3	.	ASSGQLPDTQY
11	.	TRBV6-6	TRBJ2-5	.	ASTDPGQETQY
11	many	TRBV7-3	TRBJ2-7	.	ASSFDRSYEQY
11	.	TRBV12-3/TRBV12-4	TRBJ1-2	TRBD1	ASSAQGVYGYT
11	many	TRBV3-1	TRBJ1-2	.	ASSPPGIYGYT
12	.	TRBV4-2	TRBJ2-3	.	ASSQGKVWDTQY
13	many	TRBV5-6	TRBJ2-2	TRBD1	ASSRTGIYSGELF
10	.	TRBV6-1	TRBJ2-7	.	ASSPSHLEQY
12	few	TRBV5-1	TRBJ2-2	.	ASRINRDTGELF
17	few	TRBV20-1	TRBJ1-2	.	SAPYTFQASRSGNYGYT
11	.	TRBV12-3/TRBV12-4	TRBJ2-5	.	ASSSTQMETQY
14	many	TRBV12-3/TRBV12-4	TRBJ2-1	TRBD1	ASRREGQGAYNEQF